This TCR beta chain came from a study of monozygotic twins with inflammatory bowel disease (dated by TCRdb to between 2018 and 2021). Turning to the overall study: The full study comprised approximately 28 monozygotic twin pairs: nine German pairs (four IBD-concordant, five IBD-discordant) and 19 IBD-discordant Danish pairs. The search for disease-associated traits relied mainly on comparing, within discordant pairs, IBD patients with their genetically identical healthy co-twins. Each individual had, on average, about 151 000 unique TCRalpha sequences and 181 000 unique TCRbeta sequences available for analysis.

Findings and caveats that apply to the study as a whole: The analysis was unable to tell apart different T cell subtypes. No difference in repertoire similarity was observed between concordant and discordant twins, possibly owing to limited statistical power. Compared with healthy twins, IBD patients shared fewer clonotypes with other individuals, and the difference was most pronounced in patients with signs of disease activity. Measured by the inverse Simpson index, TCRbeta repertoire diversity was lower in IBD patients than in their healthy co-twins. Differing immunosuppressive treatments among patients may have added background noise and inter-individual variability to the repertoires. No single strong signal or clonotype linked to IBD turned up in the results, so the idea that one exists was not supported.

Library prep was done by 5' RACE. The input for every TCR library was roughly 3.5 ug of total RNA. cDNA was synthesized with SMARTScribe reverse transcriptase in eight separate reactions per sample. During cDNA synthesis, template switching introduced unique molecular identifiers that contained a 6-nucleotide sample barcode. Two nested PCRs of roughly 16 and 10 cycles amplified the TCRalpha and TCRbeta cDNA, and bead purification followed each PCR. Before amplification, the cDNA was both treated with uracil DNA-glycosylase and purified with the QIAquick PCR purification kit. The second PCR added Illumina TruSeq-compatible adapters along with sample-specific barcodes. Library quality and concentration were assessed using TapeStation and Qubit, and approximately 5 ng of each library was pooled. Sequencing of pooled libraries was carried out on an Illumina HiSeq2500 single-index Rapid Run using 2 x 100 bp reads and custom sequencing primers. Per the original workflow: MiGEC version 1.2.6 was used for UMI-based consensus assembly, which corrected PCR and sequencing errors. MiXCR version 2.1.1 was used for V(D)J alignment, clonotype assembly and CDR3 extraction. Normalisation of gene usage, clonotype sharing and MAIT/NKT TCR abundance was achieved by analysing the top 1000, 10 000 and 20 000 clonotypes per sample. After downsampling to 27 000 UMIs, diversity was calculated as the inverse Simpson index using the vegan R package. Statistical testing used paired Mann-Whitney U tests on the discordant twin pairs and applied Benjamini-Hochberg correction for multiple testing. After the reads were reprocessed by TCRdb, one entry was made per CDR3 protein sequence, with no DNA. TCRdb's processing, not the authors', yielded these V and J calls. The table for this sample shows roughly 160,000 distinct CDR3 sequences. About 7.4% of the sample is held by the ten biggest clonotypes.

The CDR3 runs 15 amino acids, cysteine and phenylalanine included. No coding sequence is recorded. From a lookup of the germline V gene, CDR1 and CDR2 are SGHRS and YFSETQ. From each donor, a roughly 2.5 ml peripheral blood sample was drawn into PAXgene tubes and stored at -80 degrees C. Total RNA was isolated from whole blood with the PAXgene blood miRNA kit on an automated QIAcube, without T cell sorting. Deep TCRalpha and TCRbeta repertoire profiling with unique molecular barcoding was performed on peripheral blood of monozygotic twin pairs concordant or discordant for inflammatory bowel disease. For every twin pair, smoking habits were documented, and each individual was categorised as a current, former or never smoker. To note about this clonotype: The antigen it recognizes is unknown.

The source material was blood. The chain is assembled from TRBV5-1 and TRBJ2-7; the TCRdb call, TRBD1, lacks DNA for checking. The receptor was derived from a human donor with ulcerative colitis or Crohn's disease, or a healthy co-twin of an affected twin (not recorded which). The CDR3: CASSLVGTGPYEQYF.